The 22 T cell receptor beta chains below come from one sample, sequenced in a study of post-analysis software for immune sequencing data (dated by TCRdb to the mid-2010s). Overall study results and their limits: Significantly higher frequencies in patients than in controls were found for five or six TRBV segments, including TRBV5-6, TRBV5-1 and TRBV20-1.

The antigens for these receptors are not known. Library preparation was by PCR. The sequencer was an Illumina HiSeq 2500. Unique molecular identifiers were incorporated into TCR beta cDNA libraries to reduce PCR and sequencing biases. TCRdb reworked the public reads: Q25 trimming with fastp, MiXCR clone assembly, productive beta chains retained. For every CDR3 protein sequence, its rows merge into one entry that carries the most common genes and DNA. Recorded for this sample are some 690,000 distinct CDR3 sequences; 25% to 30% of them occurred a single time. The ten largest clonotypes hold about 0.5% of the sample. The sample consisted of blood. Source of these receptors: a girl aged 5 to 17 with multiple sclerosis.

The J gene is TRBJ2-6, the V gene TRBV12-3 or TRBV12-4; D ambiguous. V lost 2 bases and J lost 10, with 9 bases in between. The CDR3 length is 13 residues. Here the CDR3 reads CASSLNIGNVLTF. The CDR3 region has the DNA TGTGCCAGCAGTTTAAATATCGGGAACGTCCTGACTTTC.

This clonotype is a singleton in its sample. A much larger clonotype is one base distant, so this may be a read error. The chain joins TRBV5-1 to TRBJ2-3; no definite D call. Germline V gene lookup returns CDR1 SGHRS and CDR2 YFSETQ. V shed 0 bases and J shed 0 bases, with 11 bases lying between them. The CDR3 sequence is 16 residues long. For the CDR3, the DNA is TGCGCCAGCAGCTTGGGAAGCGACGCTAGCACAGATACGCAGTATTTT. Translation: CASSLGSDASTDTQYF. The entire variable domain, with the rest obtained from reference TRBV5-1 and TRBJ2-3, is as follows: KAGVTQTPRYLIKTRGQQVTLSCSPISGHRSVSWYQQTPGQGLQFLFEYFSETQRNKGNFPGRFSGRQFSNSRSEMNVSTLELGDSALYLCASSLGSDASTDTQYFGPGTRLTVL.

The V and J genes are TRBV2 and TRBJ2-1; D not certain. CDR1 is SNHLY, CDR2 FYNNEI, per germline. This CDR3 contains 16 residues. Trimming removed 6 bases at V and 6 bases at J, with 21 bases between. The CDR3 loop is CASRVKGLEMRNEQFF. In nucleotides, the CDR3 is TGTGCCAGCAGGGTGAAGGGTTTAGAGATGCGCAATGAGCAGTTCTTC.

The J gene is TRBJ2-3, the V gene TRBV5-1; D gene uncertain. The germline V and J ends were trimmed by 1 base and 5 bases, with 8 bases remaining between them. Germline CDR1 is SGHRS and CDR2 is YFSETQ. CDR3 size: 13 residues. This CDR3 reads CASSLRWRDTQYF. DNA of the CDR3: TGCGCCAGCAGCTTGAGGTGGCGAGATACGCAGTATTTT.

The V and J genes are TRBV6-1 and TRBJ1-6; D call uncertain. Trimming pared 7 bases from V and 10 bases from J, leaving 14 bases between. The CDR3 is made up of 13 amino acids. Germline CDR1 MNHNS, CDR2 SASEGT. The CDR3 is CASMPDPMSPLHF. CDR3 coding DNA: TGTGCCAGCATGCCGGACCCGATGTCACCCCTCCACTTT.

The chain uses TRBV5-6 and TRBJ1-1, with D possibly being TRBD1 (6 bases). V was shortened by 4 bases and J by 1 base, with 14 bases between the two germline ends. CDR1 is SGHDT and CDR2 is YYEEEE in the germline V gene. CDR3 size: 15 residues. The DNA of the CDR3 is TGTGCCAGCAGCCTATTCTACAGGGAGAACACTGAAGCTTTCTTT. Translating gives CASSLFYRENTEAFF. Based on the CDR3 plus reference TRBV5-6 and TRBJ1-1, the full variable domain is DAGVTQSPTHLIKTRGQQVTLRCSPKSGHDTVSWYQQALGQGPQFIFQYYEEEERQRGNFPDRFSGHQFPNYSSELNVNALLLGDSALYLCASSLFYRENTEAFFGQGTRLTVV.

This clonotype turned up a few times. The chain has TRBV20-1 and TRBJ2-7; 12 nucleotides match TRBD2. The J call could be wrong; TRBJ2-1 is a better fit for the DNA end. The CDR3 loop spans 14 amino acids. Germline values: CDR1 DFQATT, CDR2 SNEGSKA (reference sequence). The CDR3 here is CSARLAGGSYEQFF. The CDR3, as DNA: TGCAGTGCTAGACTAGCGGGAGGGTCCTACGAGCAGTTCTTC.

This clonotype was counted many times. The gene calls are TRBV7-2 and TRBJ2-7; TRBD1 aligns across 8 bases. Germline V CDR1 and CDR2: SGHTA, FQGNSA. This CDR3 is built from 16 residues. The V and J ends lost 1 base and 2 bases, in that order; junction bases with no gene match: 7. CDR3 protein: CASSLGGRTGPYEQYF. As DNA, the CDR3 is TGTGCCAGCAGCTTAGGGGGCCGGACAGGGCCCTACGAGCAGTACTTC.

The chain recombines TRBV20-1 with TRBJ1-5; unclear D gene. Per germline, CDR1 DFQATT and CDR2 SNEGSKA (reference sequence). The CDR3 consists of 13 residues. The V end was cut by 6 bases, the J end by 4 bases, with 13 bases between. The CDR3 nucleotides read TGCAGTGCGAAAGGGCTTGGAAATCAGCCCCAGCATTTT. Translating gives CSAKGLGNQPQHF.

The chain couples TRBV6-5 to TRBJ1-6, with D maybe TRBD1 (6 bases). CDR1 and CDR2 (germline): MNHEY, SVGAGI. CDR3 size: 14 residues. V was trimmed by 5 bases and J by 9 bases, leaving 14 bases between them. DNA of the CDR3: TGTGCCAGCAGTCCGACCCCAGGGGTTTCACCCCTCCACTTT. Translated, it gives CASSPTPGVSPLHF.

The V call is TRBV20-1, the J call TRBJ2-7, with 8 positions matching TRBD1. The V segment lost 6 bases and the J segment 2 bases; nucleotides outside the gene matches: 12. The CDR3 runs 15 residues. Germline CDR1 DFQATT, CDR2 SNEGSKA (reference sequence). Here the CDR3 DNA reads TGCAGTGCCAGTGGACAGGGTATAACCCCCTACGAGCAGTACTTC. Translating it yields CSASGQGITPYEQYF.

Here the CDR3 DNA reads TGCCGTGTTGGGGACGAGCAGTACTTC. As protein: CRVGDEQYF. V and J are TRBV20-1 and TRBJ2-7; D unresolved. Germline CDR1 is DFQATT and CDR2 is SNEGSKA (reference sequence). The CDR3 is 9 residues long.

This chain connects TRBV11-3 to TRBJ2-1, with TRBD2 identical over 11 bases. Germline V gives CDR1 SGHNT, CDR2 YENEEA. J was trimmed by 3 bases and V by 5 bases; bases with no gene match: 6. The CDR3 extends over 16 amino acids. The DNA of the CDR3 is TGTGCCAGCAGCCCCCGAGGGACTAGCGGCTACAATGAGCAGTTCTTC. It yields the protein CASSPRGTSGYNEQFF.

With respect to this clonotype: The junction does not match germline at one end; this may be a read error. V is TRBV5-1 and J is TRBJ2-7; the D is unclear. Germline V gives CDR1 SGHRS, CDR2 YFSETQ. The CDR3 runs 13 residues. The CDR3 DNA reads TGCACCAGCAGCCCGGACCAGGATCGGGAGCAGTACTTC. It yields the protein CTSSPDQDREQYF.

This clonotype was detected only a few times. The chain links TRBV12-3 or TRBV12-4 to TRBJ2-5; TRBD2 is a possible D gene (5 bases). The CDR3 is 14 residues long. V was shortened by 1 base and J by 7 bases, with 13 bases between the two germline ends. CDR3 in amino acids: CASSLGLSKGTQYF. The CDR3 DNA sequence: TGTGCCAGCAGTTTAGGACTATCCAAGGGGACCCAGTACTTC.

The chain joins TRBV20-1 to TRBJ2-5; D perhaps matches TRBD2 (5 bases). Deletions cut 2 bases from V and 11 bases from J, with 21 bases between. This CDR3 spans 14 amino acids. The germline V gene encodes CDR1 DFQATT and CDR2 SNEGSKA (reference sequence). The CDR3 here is CSARSLEDFNEQYF. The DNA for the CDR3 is TGCAGTGCTAGATCCCTAGAGGACTTTAATGAGCAGTACTTC.

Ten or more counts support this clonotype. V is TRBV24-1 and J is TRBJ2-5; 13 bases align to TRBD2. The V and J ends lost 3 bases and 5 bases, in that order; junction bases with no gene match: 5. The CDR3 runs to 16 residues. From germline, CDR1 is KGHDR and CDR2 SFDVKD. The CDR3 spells CATSDGTSGVSETQYF. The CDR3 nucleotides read TGTGCCACCAGTGATGGGACTAGCGGGGTTTCGGAGACCCAGTACTTC.

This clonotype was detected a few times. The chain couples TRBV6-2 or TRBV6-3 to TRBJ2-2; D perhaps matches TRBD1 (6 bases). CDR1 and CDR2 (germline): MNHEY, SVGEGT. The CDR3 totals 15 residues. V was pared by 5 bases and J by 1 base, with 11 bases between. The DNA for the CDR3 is TGTGCCAGCAGTACCGGGACACTGAACACCGGGGAGCTGTTTTTT. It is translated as CASSTGTLNTGELFF.

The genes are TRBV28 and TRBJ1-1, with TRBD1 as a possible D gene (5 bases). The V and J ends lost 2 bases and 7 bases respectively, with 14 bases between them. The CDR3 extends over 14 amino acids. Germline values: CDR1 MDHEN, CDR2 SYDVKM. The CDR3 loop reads CASSLPLGTYEAFF. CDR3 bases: TGTGCCAGCAGTTTACCACTGGGGACCTATGAAGCTTTCTTT.

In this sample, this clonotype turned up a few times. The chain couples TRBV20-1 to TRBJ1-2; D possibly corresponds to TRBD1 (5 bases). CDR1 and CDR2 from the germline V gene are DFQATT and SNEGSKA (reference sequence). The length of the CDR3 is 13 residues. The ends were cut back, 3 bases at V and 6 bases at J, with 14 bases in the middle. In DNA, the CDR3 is TGCAGTGCTAGCGCCGCTGGGGCCCATGGCTACACCTTC. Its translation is CSASAAGAHGYTF.

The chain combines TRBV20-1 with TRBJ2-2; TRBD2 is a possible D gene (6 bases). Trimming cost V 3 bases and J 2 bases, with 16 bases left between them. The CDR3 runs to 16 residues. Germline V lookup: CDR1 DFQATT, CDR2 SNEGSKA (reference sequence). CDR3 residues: CSASDGSSVNTGELFF. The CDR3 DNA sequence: TGCAGTGCTAGTGACGGGTCTAGCGTTAACACCGGGGAGCTGTTTTTT.

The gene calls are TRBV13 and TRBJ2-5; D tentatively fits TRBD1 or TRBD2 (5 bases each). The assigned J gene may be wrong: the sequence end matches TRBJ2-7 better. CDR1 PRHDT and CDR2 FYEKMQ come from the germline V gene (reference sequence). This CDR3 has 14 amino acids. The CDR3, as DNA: TGTGCCAGCAGCCCCGACGTGGGACCCTACGAGCAGTACTTC. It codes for CASSPDVGPYEQYF.